The 27 T cell receptor beta chains listed next were all sequenced from one sample in a study of OX40 agonist ivuxolimab in advanced cancers. The method was immunoSEQ multiplex PCR; TCRdb's version includes in-frame clones alone and lacks a portion of them. Of about 100,000 clones listed, approximately 90% are singletons. The input for sequencing was CD4+ or CD8+ T cells sorted from blood, taken in a trial of the OX40 agonist ivuxolimab. These receptor sequences come from an adult with an advanced solid tumor such as melanoma, head and neck, liver or kidney cancer.

In the case of this clone: The same CDR3 arises from other DNA sequences in this sample as well. The chain recombines TRBV7-2 with TRBJ1-1; 8 bases are shared with TRBD1. V shed 5 bases and J 5 bases; nucleotides not matched to a gene: 7. The CDR3 sequence is 14 residues long. Per germline, CDR1 SGHTA and CDR2 FQGNSA. DNA of the CDR3: TGTGCCAGCAGCCTAGACAGGGGTGGGACTGAAGCTTTCTTT. It is translated as CASSLDRGGTEAFF.

The chain carries TRBV6-6 and TRBJ1-4, with D tentatively TRBD1 (5 bases). The CDR3 sequence is 16 residues long. The germline V gene has CDR1 MNHNY and CDR2 SVGAGI (reference sequence). V lost 0 bases to trimming and J lost 8 bases, with 16 bases between them. For the CDR3, the DNA is TGTGCCAGCAGTTACTCACCGGGGGGGGAGGGAGAAAAACTGTTTTTT. This gives the protein CASSYSPGGEGEKLFF.

In this sample, this clone turned up once. This sequence joins TRBV9 and TRBJ1-3, with D tentatively TRBD1 (6 bases). CDR3 length: 18 amino acids. From germline, CDR1 is SGDLS and CDR2 YYNGEE. The V end was cut by 4 bases, the J end by 3 bases, with 23 bases between. The CDR3 DNA is TGTGCCAGCAGCCTCCGGGGGGGGGCTGCCGGAGGTGGAAACACCATATATTTT. As protein: CASSLRGGAAGGGNTIYF.

The chain has TRBV20-1 and TRBJ1-4, with D unresolved. Germline CDR1 DFQATT, CDR2 SNEGSKA (reference sequence). The V end lost 7 bases, the J end lost 8 bases, and 11 bases lay between the germline ends. The CDR3 covers 11 residues. The chain's CDR3 is CSVRTGEKLFF. CDR3 DNA sequence: TGCAGTGTTAGGACCGGAGAAAAACTGTTTTTT.

The CDR3 sequence: CATRDGTGHTDTQYF. The CDR3 bases are TGTGCCACCAGGGACGGGACAGGGCACACAGATACGCAGTATTTT. This chain joins TRBV15 and TRBJ2-3; TRBD1 aligns across 9 bases. Trimming at V came to 6 bases and at J to 2 bases, leaving 6 bases not matched to a gene. Germline assignment: CDR1 LNHNV and CDR2 YYDKDF (reference sequence). CDR3 length: 15 residues.

The V and J genes are TRBV7-9 and TRBJ2-3, with D perhaps matching TRBD2 (5 bases). Deletions cut 5 bases from V and 2 bases from J, with 11 bases between. In germline, CDR1 is SEHNR, CDR2 FQNEAQ (reference sequence). There are 14 residues in the CDR3. The CDR3 reads CASSLPGITDTQYF. The DNA for the CDR3 is TGTGCCAGCAGCCTACCGGGGATCACAGATACGCAGTATTTT. The full variable domain, in which reference TRBV7-9 and TRBJ2-3 provide the parts outside the CDR3, is DTGVSQNPRHKITKRGQNVTFRCDPISEHNRLYWYRQTLGQGPEFLTYFQNEAQLEKSRLLSDRFSAERPKGSFSTLEIQRTEQGDSAMYLCASSLPGITDTQYFGPGTRLTVL.

The chain recombines TRBV28 with TRBJ2-4, with D perhaps TRBD2 (6 bases). Deletions cut 1 base from V and 7 bases from J, with 14 bases between. This CDR3 is 15 amino acids long. Germline V gives CDR1 MDHEN, CDR2 SYDVKM. The CDR3 loop reads CASSLFVGGRNIQYF. The CDR3 nucleotides are TGTGCCAGCAGTTTATTTGTGGGAGGCAGGAACATTCAGTACTTC.

The chain carries TRBV28 and TRBJ1-5; D may be TRBD1 (6 bases). Germline assignment: CDR1 MDHEN and CDR2 SYDVKM. CDR3 size: 15 residues. Trimming removed 3 bases at V and 0 bases at J, with 9 bases between. The CDR3 spells CASSFLQGSNQPQHF. The CDR3, as DNA: TGTGCCAGCAGTTTCCTACAGGGTAGCAATCAGCCCCAGCATTTT.

J is TRBJ2-7 and V is TRBV28; no definite D call. The CDR3 spans 13 residues. V was trimmed by 3 bases and J by 2 bases, leaving 8 bases between them. Germline V CDR1 and CDR2: MDHEN, SYDVKM. The CDR3 DNA is TGTGCCAGCAGTTTGGGCCATACCTACGAGCAGTACTTC. Translated, it gives CASSLGHTYEQYF.

J is TRBJ1-2 and V is TRBV29-1; 8 bases map to TRBD1. The CDR3 length is 15 residues. V shed 5 bases, J shed 0 bases, and the junction held 8 bases outside the gene matches. CDR1 and CDR2 from the germline V gene are SQVTM and ANQGSEA. DNA of the CDR3: TGCAGCGTTCCGACTCAGGGGGCGGCTAACTATGGCTACACCTTC. It encodes CSVPTQGAANYGYTF.

The gene calls are TRBV7-2 and TRBJ1-1; D gene unclear. The CDR3 runs 13 residues. Germline values: CDR1 SGHTA, CDR2 FQGNSA. Between the trimmed V and J ends, which lost 5 bases and 1 base, there was a span of 8 bases. The CDR3 reads CASSAATNTEAFF. The CDR3 DNA sequence: TGTGCCAGCAGCGCAGCTACGAACACTGAAGCTTTCTTT.

As DNA, the CDR3 is TGTGCCAGCAGTGAAGTCGAAAAACTGTTTTTT. Its protein is CASSEVEKLFF. The gene calls are TRBV6-1 and TRBJ1-4; no reliable D call. CDR1 and CDR2 from the germline V gene are MNHNS and SASEGT. Trimming cost V 1 base and J 8 bases, with 2 bases left between them. The CDR3 spans 11 residues.

This chain joins TRBV28 and TRBJ1-5; D perhaps matches TRBD1 (6 bases). The germline V and J ends were trimmed by 1 base and 0 bases, with 16 bases remaining between them. This CDR3 is built from 18 residues. Per germline, CDR1 MDHEN and CDR2 SYDVKM. In DNA, the CDR3 is TGTGCCAGCAGTTTATTCCCTCGCAGGGGACTTAGCAATCAGCCCCAGCATTTT. It specifies CASSLFPRRGLSNQPQHF.

The chain combines TRBV5-1 with TRBJ2-2; D uncertain. The CDR3 contains 14 residues. Trimming removed 4 bases from V and 1 base from J, with 8 bases in between. Germline CDR1 is SGHRS and CDR2 is YFSETQ. In DNA, the CDR3 is TGCGCCAGCAGCCCCATAAGGAACACCGGGGAGCTGTTTTTT. Translating gives CASSPIRNTGELFF.

The chain is built from TRBV11-2 and TRBJ2-3, with 14 bases identical to TRBD2. The CDR3 contains 17 residues. The trim removed 5 bases at V and 4 bases at J, leaving 8 bases unmatched. Germline-derived CDR1 and CDR2 are SGHAT and FQNNGV. The chain's CDR3 is CASSPGTSGRVADTQYF. CDR3 DNA sequence: TGTGCCAGCAGCCCGGGGACTAGCGGGAGAGTGGCAGATACGCAGTATTTT.

The genes are TRBV21-1 and TRBJ2-7; TRBD2 is the table's D call, not checked against the DNA. TRBV21-1 is deemed a pseudogene. The CDR3 loop spans 17 amino acids. DNA for the CDR3: TGTGCCAGCAACCGGAGGACTAGCGGGGACTCCTCCTACGAGCAGTACTTC. Translation gives CASNRRTSGDSSYEQYF.

The chain carries TRBV11-3 and TRBJ2-1; the match to TRBD2 covers 13 bases. V was clipped by 5 bases and J by 7 bases; unmatched bases: 8. The CDR3 is 16 residues long. CDR1 is SGHNT and CDR2 is YENEEA in the germline V gene. The CDR3 coding sequence is TGTGCCAGCAGCCAGAGGACTAGCGGGAGAGGTAATGAGCAGTTCTTC. It translates to CASSQRTSGRGNEQFF.

The gene calls are TRBV5-1 and TRBJ1-1, with D possibly matching TRBD1 (5 bases). The CDR3 runs to 21 residues. CDR1 SGHRS and CDR2 YFSETQ come from the germline V gene. The ends were cut back, 4 bases at V and 1 base at J, with 32 bases in the middle. CDR3 DNA sequence: TGCGCCAGCAGCCGCCGCCGTCTCAGGGAGGCTAAGAAAATGGAGAACACTGAAGCTTTCTTT. It translates to CASSRRRLREAKKMENTEAFF.

CDR3 protein: CASSFHAGQFYEQYF. The CDR3 coding sequence is TGTGCCAGCAGCTTCCATGCGGGCCAATTCTACGAGCAGTACTTC. V and J are TRBV7-2 and TRBJ2-7, with a tentative D call TRBD2 (5 bases). The ends were cut back, 3 bases at V and 3 bases at J, with 15 bases in the middle. The CDR3 is 15 amino acids. Germline V gene lookup returns CDR1 SGHTA and CDR2 FQGNSA.

The V gene is TRBV13, the J gene TRBJ2-7; TRBD1 agrees at 7 bases. The V gene end was trimmed by 6 bases and the J gene end by 2 bases; junction bases not matched to a gene: 10. The CDR3 is made up of 15 amino acids. CDR1 is PRHDT, CDR2 FYEKMQ, per germline (reference sequence). The CDR3 DNA follows: TGTGCCAGCAGTCCGACAATGACAGGGCCCTACGAGCAGTACTTC. Translated, it gives CASSPTMTGPYEQYF.

A single count supports this clone. J is TRBJ2-5 and V is TRBV5-6, with 7 bases matching TRBD2. The CDR3 has 14 residues. Germline loops: CDR1 SGHDT, CDR2 YYEEEE. The junction had 11 bases not matched to a gene; V was cut back by 5 bases and J by 7 bases. The CDR3 protein is CASRPKGGSSTQYF. DNA of the CDR3: TGTGCCAGCAGGCCCAAGGGAGGGAGTTCGACCCAGTACTTC.

The J gene is TRBJ2-5, the V gene TRBV6-1; no definite D call. This CDR3 is 13 amino acids long. CDR1 is MNHNS and CDR2 is SASEGT in the germline V gene. V was trimmed by 1 base and J by 5 bases, leaving 8 bases between them. CDR3 DNA sequence: TGTGCCAGCAGTGAAGGTCAGTGGGAGACCCAGTACTTC. Amino acids: CASSEGQWETQYF.

The chain is built from TRBV4-2 and TRBJ2-1; D is undetermined. V lost 3 bases and J lost 0, with 18 bases in between. Germline V gives CDR1 LGHNA, CDR2 YNFKEQ. The CDR3 runs 18 residues. The chain's CDR3 is CASSHGRPFDSSYNEQFF. CDR3 nucleotides: TGTGCCAGCAGCCATGGGCGGCCTTTTGATAGCTCCTACAATGAGCAGTTCTTC.

This clone was detected once. This CDR3 reads CASLPDRGGEQYF. The CDR3 bases are TGTGCCAGCTTACCCGACAGGGGAGGGGAGCAGTACTTC. This rearrangement joins TRBV6-6 to TRBJ2-7; D might be TRBD1 (8 bases). The V end was cut by 8 bases, the J end by 7 bases, with 18 bases between. This CDR3 is built from 13 residues. Germline CDR1 is MNHNY and CDR2 is SVGAGI (reference sequence).

The rearrangement links TRBV5-8 to TRBJ2-2; TRBD1 aligns across 10 bases. The CDR3 is made up of 15 amino acids. V gave up 3 bases and J gave up 4 bases; unmatched junction bases: 3. CDR1 and CDR2 from the germline V gene are SGHTS and YDEGEE. CDR3 region: CASSSGTGATGELFF. For the CDR3, the DNA is TGTGCCAGCAGCTCCGGGACAGGGGCCACCGGGGAGCTGTTTTTT.

The V call is TRBV6-5, the J call TRBJ2-5; D might be TRBD2 (6 bases). The V gene's germline CDR1 is MNHEY and CDR2 SVGAGI. The CDR3 has 15 amino acids. V was cut by 0 bases and J by 5 bases, with 13 bases left in between. DNA of the CDR3: TGTGCCAGCAGTTACTCGATTGGGGCGGGGGAGACCCAGTACTTC. Translation gives CASSYSIGAGETQYF.

This rearrangement joins TRBV6-4 to TRBJ2-1; 15 bases fit TRBD2. V trimming: 3 bases; J trimming: 4 bases; junction bases outside the gene matches: 4. Looked up from germline, CDR1 is MRHNA and CDR2 is SNTAGT. The CDR3 totals 17 residues. CDR3 coding DNA: TGTGCCAGCAGTGAGGTCGGACTAGCGGGAGGGTACAATGAGCAGTTCTTC. Translation gives CASSEVGLAGGYNEQFF.